This T cell receptor beta chain was sequenced during a study of blood T cell repertoires in COVID-19. Measured with immunoSEQ multiplex PCR; TCRdb has only the in-frame clones, and not every one. The sample carries around 250,000 clones, approximately 90% recorded once. V lost 3 bases, J lost 8 bases, and 13 bases lay in between. The CDR3 is 12 amino acids. Per the germline V gene, CDR1 is DFQATT and CDR2 is SNEGSKA (reference sequence). The clonotype originates from a woman aged 30 to 39 with active or convalescent COVID-19. The source material was peripheral blood. The chain recombines TRBV20-1 with TRBJ1-2, with D unresolved. The CDR3 nucleotides are TGCAGTGCTAGTCGGGAGCAGAGGGGCTACACCTTC. Encoded protein: CSASREQRGYTF.